This TCR beta chain derives from a study of control samples from healthy donors and cancer patients. Generated by immunoSEQ multiplex PCR, the TCRdb table keeps only in-frame clones and is missing some. The repertoire has 110,000 to 150,000 clones, just under 95% of them found once; the top ten carry 13% to 15%. V lost 5 bases to trimming and J lost 2 bases, with 4 bases between them. CDR3 length equals 11 residues. Germline-derived CDR1 and CDR2 are SEHNR and FQNEAQ (reference sequence). Sequenced: PBMCs. The receptor's source is a man in his 60s with colorectal cancer. The chain is built from TRBV7-9 and TRBJ2-7, with D uncertain. CDR3 loop: CASSGPYEQYF. The CDR3 DNA reads TGTGCCAGCAGCGGACCCTACGAGCAGTACTTC.